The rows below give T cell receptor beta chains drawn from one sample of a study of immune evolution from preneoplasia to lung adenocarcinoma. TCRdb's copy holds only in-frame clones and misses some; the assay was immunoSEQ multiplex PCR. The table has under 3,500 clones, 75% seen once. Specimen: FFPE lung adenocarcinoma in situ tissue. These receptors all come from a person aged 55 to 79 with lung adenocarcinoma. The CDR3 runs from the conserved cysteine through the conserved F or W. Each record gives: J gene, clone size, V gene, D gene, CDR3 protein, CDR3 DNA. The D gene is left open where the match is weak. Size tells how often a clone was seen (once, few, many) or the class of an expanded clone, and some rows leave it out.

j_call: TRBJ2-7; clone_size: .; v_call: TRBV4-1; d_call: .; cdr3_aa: CASSRAGQNYEQYF; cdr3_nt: TGCGCCAGCAGCCGAGCGGGACAGAACTACGAGCAGTACTTC
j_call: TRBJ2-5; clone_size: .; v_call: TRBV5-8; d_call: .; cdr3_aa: CASSFLETQYF; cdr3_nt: TGTGCCAGCAGCTTCCTAGAGACCCAGTACTTC
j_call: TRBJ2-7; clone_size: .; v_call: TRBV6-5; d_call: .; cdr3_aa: CASGLLGVEQYF; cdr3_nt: TGTGCCAGCGGCCTTTTGGGGGTCGAGCAGTACTTC
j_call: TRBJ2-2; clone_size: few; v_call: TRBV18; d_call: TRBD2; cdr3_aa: CASSSSSGGPNTGELFF; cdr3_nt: TGTGCCAGCTCATCCTCTAGCGGGGGGCCGAACACCGGGGAGCTGTTTTTT
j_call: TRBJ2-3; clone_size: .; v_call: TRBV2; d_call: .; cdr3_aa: CASIEADTQYF; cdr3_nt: TGTGCCAGCATAGAGGCAGATACGCAGTATTTT
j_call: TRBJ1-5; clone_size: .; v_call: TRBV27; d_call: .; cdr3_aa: CTSSFAGGDQPQHF; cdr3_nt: TGTACCAGCAGTTTCGCCGGGGGTGACCAGCCCCAGCATTTT
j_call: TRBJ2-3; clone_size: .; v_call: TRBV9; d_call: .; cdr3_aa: CASSSGGNTQYF; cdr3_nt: TGTGCCAGCAGCTCCGGCGGGAATACGCAGTATTTT
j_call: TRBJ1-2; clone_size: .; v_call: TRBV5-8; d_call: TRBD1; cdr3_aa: CASSLEDWTGGTYGYTF; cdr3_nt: TGTGCCAGCAGCTTGGAGGACTGGACAGGGGGCACTTATGGCTACACCTTC
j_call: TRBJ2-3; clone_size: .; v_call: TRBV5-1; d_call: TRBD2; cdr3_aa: CASRAGGGADTQYF; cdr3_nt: TGCGCCAGCAGGGCGGGAGGGGGTGCAGATACGCAGTATTTT
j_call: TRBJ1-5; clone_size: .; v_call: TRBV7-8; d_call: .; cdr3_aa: CASNEGTYQPQHF; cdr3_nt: TGTGCCAGCAACGAGGGAACTTATCAGCCCCAGCATTTT
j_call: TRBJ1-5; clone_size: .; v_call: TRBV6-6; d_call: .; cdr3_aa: CASSPAGASNQPQHF; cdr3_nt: TGTGCCAGCAGCCCTGCAGGGGCTAGCAATCAGCCCCAGCATTTT
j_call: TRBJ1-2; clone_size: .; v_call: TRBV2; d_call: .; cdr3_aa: CASTRQSSGNYGYTF; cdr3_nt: TGTGCCAGCACCCGACAGTCGTCTGGAAACTATGGCTACACCTTC
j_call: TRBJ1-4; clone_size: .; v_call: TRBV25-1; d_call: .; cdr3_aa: CASSDPDATNEKLFF; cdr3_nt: TGTGCCAGCAGTGACCCCGACGCAACTAATGAAAAACTGTTTTTT
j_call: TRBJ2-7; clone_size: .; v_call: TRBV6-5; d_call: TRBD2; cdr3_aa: CASSYGGGGYEQYF; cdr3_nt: TGTGCCAGCAGTTACGGGGGGGGTGGGTACGAGCAGTACTTC
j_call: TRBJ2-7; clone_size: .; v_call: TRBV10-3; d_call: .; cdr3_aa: CAISSGHGAYEQYF; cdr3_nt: TGTGCCATCAGTTCGGGACATGGGGCCTACGAGCAGTACTTC